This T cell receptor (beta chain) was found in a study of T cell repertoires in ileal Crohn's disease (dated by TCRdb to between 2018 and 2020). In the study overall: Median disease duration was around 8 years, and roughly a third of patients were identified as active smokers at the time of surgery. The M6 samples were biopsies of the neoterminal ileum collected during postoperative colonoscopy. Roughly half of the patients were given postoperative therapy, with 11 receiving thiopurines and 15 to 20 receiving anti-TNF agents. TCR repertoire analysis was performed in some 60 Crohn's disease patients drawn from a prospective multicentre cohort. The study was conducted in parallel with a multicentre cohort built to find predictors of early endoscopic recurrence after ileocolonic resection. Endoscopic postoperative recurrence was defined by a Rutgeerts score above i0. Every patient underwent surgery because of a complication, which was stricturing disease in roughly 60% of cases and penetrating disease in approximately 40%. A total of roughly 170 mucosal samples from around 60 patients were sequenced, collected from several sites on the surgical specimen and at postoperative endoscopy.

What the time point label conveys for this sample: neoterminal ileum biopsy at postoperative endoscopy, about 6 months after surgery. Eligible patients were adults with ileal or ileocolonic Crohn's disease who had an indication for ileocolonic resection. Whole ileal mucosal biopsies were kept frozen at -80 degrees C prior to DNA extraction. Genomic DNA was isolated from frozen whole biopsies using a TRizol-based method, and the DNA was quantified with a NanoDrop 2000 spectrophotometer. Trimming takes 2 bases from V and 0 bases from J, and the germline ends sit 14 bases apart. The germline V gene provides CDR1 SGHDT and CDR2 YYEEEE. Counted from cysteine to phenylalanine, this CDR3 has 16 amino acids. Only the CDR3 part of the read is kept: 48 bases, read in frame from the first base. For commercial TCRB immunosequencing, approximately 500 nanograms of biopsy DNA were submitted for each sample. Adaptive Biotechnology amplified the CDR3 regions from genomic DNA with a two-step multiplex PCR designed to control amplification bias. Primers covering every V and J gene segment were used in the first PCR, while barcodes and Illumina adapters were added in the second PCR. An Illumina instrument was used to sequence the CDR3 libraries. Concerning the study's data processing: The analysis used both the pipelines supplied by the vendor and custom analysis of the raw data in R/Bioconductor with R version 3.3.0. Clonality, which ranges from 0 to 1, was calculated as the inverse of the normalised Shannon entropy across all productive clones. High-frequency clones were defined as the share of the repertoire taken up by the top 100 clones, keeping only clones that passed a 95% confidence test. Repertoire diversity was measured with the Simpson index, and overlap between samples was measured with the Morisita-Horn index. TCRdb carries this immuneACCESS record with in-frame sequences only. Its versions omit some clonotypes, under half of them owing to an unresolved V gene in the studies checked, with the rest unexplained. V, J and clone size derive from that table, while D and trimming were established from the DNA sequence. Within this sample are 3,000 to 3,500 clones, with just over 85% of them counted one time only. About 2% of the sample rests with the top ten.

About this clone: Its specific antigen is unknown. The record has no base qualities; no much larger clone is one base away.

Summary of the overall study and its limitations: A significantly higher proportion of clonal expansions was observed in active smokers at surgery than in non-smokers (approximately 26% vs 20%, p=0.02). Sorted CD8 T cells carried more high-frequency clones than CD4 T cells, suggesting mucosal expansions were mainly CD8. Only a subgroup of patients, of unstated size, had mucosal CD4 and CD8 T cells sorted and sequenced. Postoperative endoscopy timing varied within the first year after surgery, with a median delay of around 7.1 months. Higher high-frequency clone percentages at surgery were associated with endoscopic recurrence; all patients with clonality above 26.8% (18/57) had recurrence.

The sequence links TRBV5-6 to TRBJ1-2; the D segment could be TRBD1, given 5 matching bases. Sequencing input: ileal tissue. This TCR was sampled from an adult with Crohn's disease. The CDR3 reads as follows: CASSLRTGTANYGYTF. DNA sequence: TGTGCCAGCAGCTTAAGGACGGGGACCGCTAACTATGGCTACACCTTC.